The 18 T cell receptor beta chains reported below all come from one sample, sequenced in a study of shared clonotypes between healthy human individuals (dated by TCRdb to between 2020 and 2021). CD8 naive samples consisted of CD45RO-negative cells that were positively selected for CCR7, yielding a CD45RA+CCR7+ population without TemRA cells. The library was prepared using the immunoSEQ multiplex PCR assay. What TCRdb holds here is the immuneACCESS table cut down to in-frame rearrangements. Part of the clones is not present; checked against another copy, under half of the missing clones reflect an unresolved V gene, and the others are unexplained. Recorded for this sample are 2 million or so clones; 85% to 95% of them occurred a single time. The top ten clones comprise about 1.1% of the sample. The sequencing sample was made of naive CD8+ T cells sorted from blood. The label giving this sample's cell subset or site can be read as: CD45RA+CCR7+. These receptor sequences come from a man younger than 35 in good health.

There are a few counts of this clone. Within the sample, other DNA sequences also encode this same CDR3. This chain connects TRBV2 to TRBJ2-7, with unresolved D. Germline CDR1 is SNHLY and CDR2 is FYNNEI. V lost 3 bases and J lost 4, with 7 bases in between. The CDR3 runs to 12 residues. Here the CDR3 DNA reads TGTGCCAGCAGTGAGGGTGGTTACGAGCAGTACTTC. Translation: CASSEGGYEQYF.

This chain uses TRBV19 with TRBJ1-6, with D maybe TRBD1 (6 bases). The length of the CDR3 is 15 residues. Germline V gives CDR1 LNHDA, CDR2 SQIVND (reference sequence). Trimming stripped 6 bases from V and 8 bases from J, with 17 bases between. In DNA, the CDR3 is TGTGCCAGTAGCCCCGGGACATCTCCCTATTCACCCCTCCACTTT. Its translation is CASSPGTSPYSPLHF.

The rearrangement links TRBV28 to TRBJ2-5; 7 bases map to TRBD1. V was pared by 2 bases and J by 3 bases, with 6 bases of the junction left unmatched. CDR3 length: 15 amino acids. Germline values: CDR1 MDHEN, CDR2 SYDVKM. This chain's CDR3 is CASSLDIGQEETQYF. CDR3 bases: TGTGCCAGCAGTTTAGATATAGGACAGGAAGAGACCCAGTACTTC.

The J gene is TRBJ1-1, the V gene TRBV7-9, with 9 bases fitting TRBD1. V gave up 4 bases and J gave up 6 bases; unmatched junction bases: 9. The CDR3 extends over 15 amino acids. Germline CDR1 and CDR2: SEHNR and FQNEAQ (reference sequence). CDR3 in amino acids: CASSSGPGQGAEAFF. CDR3 nucleotides: TGTGCCAGCAGCTCAGGCCCGGGACAGGGCGCTGAAGCTTTCTTT.

Points on this clone: In the same sample, other DNA sequences code for this CDR3. The chain is built from TRBV6-5 and TRBJ2-1; D ambiguous. CDR3 length equals 15 residues. The germline V gene encodes CDR1 MNHEY and CDR2 SVGAGI. Trimming pared 6 bases from V and 1 base from J, leaving 13 bases between. The CDR3 is CASSRSPASYNEQFF. The CDR3 region has the DNA TGTGCCAGCAGCCGAAGCCCCGCTTCCTACAATGAGCAGTTCTTC.

V usage is TRBV19 and J usage is TRBJ1-1; 9 nucleotides match TRBD1. This CDR3 comprises 14 residues. CDR1 is LNHDA and CDR2 is SQIVND in the germline V gene (reference sequence). The V gene end was trimmed by 5 bases and the J gene end by 1 base; junction bases not matched to a gene: 2. In DNA form, the CDR3 reads TGTGCCAGTAGTTTACAGGGGGCGAACACTGAAGCTTTCTTT. Protein product: CASSLQGANTEAFF.

This chain joins TRBV30 and TRBJ2-3; 11 bases map to TRBD2. J was trimmed by 6 bases and V by 5 bases; bases with no gene match: 10. Germline V lookup: CDR1 GTSNPN, CDR2 SVGIG (reference sequence). The CDR3 runs 15 residues. The DNA for the CDR3 is TGTGCCTGGGAAATAGCGGGAGGGCCCGGGGATACGCAGTATTTT. This sequence encodes CAWEIAGGPGDTQYF.

The J gene is TRBJ2-7, the V gene TRBV9; the D gene could be TRBD1 or TRBD2 (5 bases each). Trimming shortened V by 3 bases and J by 0 bases, and 10 bases separated the two germline ends. Germline V lookup: CDR1 SGDLS, CDR2 YYNGEE. This CDR3 is 14 amino acids long. The CDR3 is CASSAGTYSYEQYF. CDR3 coding DNA: TGTGCCAGCAGCGCCGGGACGTACTCCTACGAGCAGTACTTC.

The chain joins TRBV18 to TRBJ2-2; possibly TRBD2 for D (5 bases). From germline, CDR1 is KGHSH and CDR2 LQKENI. The V gene lost 10 bases and the J gene lost 4 bases, with 13 bases spanning the gap. The CDR3 length is 13 residues. CDR3 sequence: CATLREGTGELFF. The DNA of the CDR3 is TGTGCCACGCTCCGAGAGGGCACCGGGGAGCTGTTTTTT.

The chain carries TRBV30 and TRBJ2-2; the D call may be TRBD1 or TRBD2 (5 bases each). With 8 bases removed from V and 6 bases from J, the gap between germline ends came to 16 bases. The CDR3 consists of 13 residues. Germline assignment: CDR1 GTSNPN and CDR2 SVGIG (reference sequence). The CDR3 loop is CATWDPMAGELFF. CDR3 DNA sequence: TGTGCCACCTGGGACCCAATGGCCGGGGAGCTGTTTTTT.

This sequence joins TRBV14 and TRBJ2-1; possible D gene TRBD2, 6 bases. CDR1 and CDR2 (germline): SGHDN, FVKESK. V was pared by 2 bases and J by 6 bases, with 8 bases between. There are 13 residues in the CDR3. The CDR3 coding sequence is TGTGCCAGCAGCCAACGGACTACCAATGAGCAGTTCTTC. Translating gives CASSQRTTNEQFF.

This clone was counted a single time. This sequence joins TRBV4-1 and TRBJ2-2, with TRBD2 matching 10 bases. J was trimmed by 5 bases and V by 3 bases; bases with no gene match: 6. This CDR3 has 16 residues. CDR1 is MGHRA, CDR2 YSYEKL, per germline. CDR3 in amino acids: CASSQPTSGDTGELFF. CDR3 bases: TGCGCCAGCAGCCAGCCCACTAGCGGGGATACCGGGGAGCTGTTTTTT.

The gene calls are TRBV7-9 and TRBJ2-7, with 9 nucleotides matching TRBD1. Germline CDR1 SEHNR, CDR2 FQNEAQ (reference sequence). The junction had 15 bases not matched to a gene; V was cut back by 5 bases and J by 4 bases. This CDR3 is 17 amino acids long. Written as DNA, the CDR3 is TGTGCCAGCAGCCCCGCTCCCCCGGGACAGGGCGTATACGAGCAGTACTTC. Amino acid sequence: CASSPAPPGQGVYEQYF. Filled out from reference TRBV7-9 and TRBJ2-7, the complete variable domain reads DTGVSQNPRHKITKRGQNVTFRCDPISEHNRLYWYRQTLGQGPEFLTYFQNEAQLEKSRLLSDRFSAERPKGSFSTLEIQRTEQGDSAMYLCASSPAPPGQGVYEQYFGPGTRLTVT.

This chain joins TRBV4-1 and TRBJ2-7, with D possibly TRBD2 on 7 matching bases. Germline V gene sequence: CDR1 MGHRA, CDR2 YSYEKL. The CDR3 extends over 15 amino acids. V was clipped by 4 bases and J by 3 bases, with 16 bases between them. As DNA, the CDR3 is TGCGCCAGCAGCCCCAAGGTGGGGGGGCACTACGAGCAGTACTTC. Amino acids: CASSPKVGGHYEQYF.

The V call is TRBV7-9, the J call TRBJ2-7; 10 nucleotides align to TRBD1. J lost 6 bases, V lost 5 bases, and 10 bases had no gene match. CDR3 size: 15 residues. Germline loops: CDR1 SEHNR, CDR2 FQNEAQ (reference sequence). The CDR3 spells CASSNRDRGPSEQYF. DNA of the CDR3: TGTGCCAGCAGCAACCGGGACAGGGGTCCCTCCGAGCAGTACTTC. The entire variable domain, with the rest obtained from reference TRBV7-9 and TRBJ2-7, is as follows: DTGVSQNPRHKITKRGQNVTFRCDPISEHNRLYWYRQTLGQGPEFLTYFQNEAQLEKSRLLSDRFSAERPKGSFSTLEIQRTEQGDSAMYLCASSNRDRGPSEQYFGPGTRLTVT.

The chain has TRBV6-5 and TRBJ1-3, with 8 bases matching TRBD1. Trimming took 6 bases from V and 5 from J; bases not matched to a gene: 9. CDR3 length: 15 residues. Germline V gives CDR1 MNHEY, CDR2 SVGAGI. CDR3 nucleotide sequence: TGTGCCAGCAGACCCCTCCAGGGGGCAAGAAACACCATATATTTT. This translates into CASRPLQGARNTIYF.

The chain joins TRBV29-1 to TRBJ2-3, with 9 bases lining up with TRBD2. The CDR3 length is 14 residues. Germline CDR1 SQVTM, CDR2 ANQGSEA. V shed 1 base and J 1 base; nucleotides not matched to a gene: 0. Written as DNA, the CDR3 is TGCAGCGTTGAAGGACTAGCGGGCACAGATACGCAGTATTTT. This gives the protein CSVEGLAGTDTQYF.

The chain links TRBV9 to TRBJ1-1; the match to TRBD1 covers 8 bases. Trimming at V came to 6 bases and at J to 1 base, leaving 5 bases not matched to a gene. Germline V gene sequence: CDR1 SGDLS, CDR2 YYNGEE. The CDR3 has 14 amino acids. CDR3 in amino acids: CASKAGTGNTEAFF. For the CDR3, the DNA is TGTGCCAGCAAGGCGGGGACAGGGAACACTGAAGCTTTCTTT.